The TCR beta chain under discussion was sequenced for a study of cytomegalovirus exposure and HLA in healthy donors. Trimming shortened V by 2 bases and J by 3 bases, and 29 bases separated the two germline ends. This CDR3 comprises 20 residues. Per the germline V gene, CDR1 is MNHGY and CDR2 is SAAAGT. Method: immunoSEQ multiplex PCR; TCRdb's copy keeps in-frame clones and lacks some. The table lists some 80,000 clones, approximately 95% of them singletons, with approximately 1.5% in the top ten. With regard to this clone: Antigen specificity is unknown.

Findings and limits, study-wide: First-cohort TCR clusters tended to co-occur in the 120 or so validation repertoires, a later analysis found. In vitro work confirmed that three CMV-associated chains recognize CMV antigens. Overall, approximately 180 TCR beta chains were annotated as cytomegalovirus-associated. Most TCRs appeared rarely, but some public TCRs recurred in many donors.

This clonotype was obtained from a man aged 18-30 years in good health and CMV-seropositive. What was sequenced was PBMCs. J is TRBJ2-7 and V is TRBV6-8, with D maybe TRBD2 (6 bases). The CDR3 nucleotides are TGTGCCAGCAGTTACGTACGAGACAGCTCGGGTGGGAGGACTTACTACGAGCAGTACTTC. Amino acid sequence: CASSYVRDSSGGRTYYEQYF.